Listed below are T cell receptor beta chains from one sample, sequenced in a study of OX40 agonist ivuxolimab in advanced cancers. Libraries were prepared by immunoSEQ multiplex PCR; TCRdb keeps only in-frame clonotypes and omits some of them. The sample consists of fewer than 80,000 clones, over 80% of them appearing once. The sequencing used CD4+ or CD8+ T cells sorted from blood, collected in a trial of the OX40 agonist ivuxolimab. All receptors come from an adult with an advanced solid tumor such as melanoma, head and neck, liver or kidney cancer. CDR3s include the opening cysteine and the closing phenylalanine or tryptophan. D genes are given only for firm matches. Size is omitted from some rows. Given values are once, few, many or a class for expanded clones.

J: TRBJ2-7; V: TRBV7-9; D: NA; size: NA; CDR3: CASSWTTYEQYF; DNA: TGTGCCAGCAGCTGGACAACATACGAGCAGTACTTC
J: TRBJ2-1; V: TRBV6-5; D: NA; size: NA; CDR3: CASSPMTLGNEQFF; DNA: TGTGCCAGCAGTCCTATGACCCTGGGCAATGAGCAGTTCTTC
J: TRBJ2-7; V: TRBV19; D: TRBD1; size: once; CDR3: CASSAAMTGNYEQYF; DNA: TGTGCCAGTAGTGCGGCCATGACAGGGAACTACGAGCAGTACTTC
J: TRBJ1-3; V: TRBV14; D: NA; size: NA; CDR3: CASSQDKPFYTIYF; DNA: TGTGCCAGCAGCCAAGACAAGCCTTTCTACACCATATATTTT
J: TRBJ1-1; V: TRBV13; D: NA; size: NA; CDR3: CASSFQGYAEAFF; DNA: TGTGCCAGCAGCTTCCAGGGGTACGCTGAAGCTTTCTTT
J: TRBJ2-3; V: TRBV11-3; D: TRBD1; size: NA; CDR3: CASSLWTGKDTDTQYF; DNA: TGTGCCAGCAGCCTCTGGACAGGAAAAGACACAGATACGCAGTATTTT
J: TRBJ2-7; V: TRBV11-1; D: TRBD1; size: once; CDR3: CASSIGQGVLREQYF; DNA: TGTGCCAGCAGCATAGGACAGGGGGTTCTTCGCGAGCAGTACTTC
J: TRBJ2-7; V: TRBV6-6; D: NA; size: once; CDR3: CASSRGRNSYEQYF; DNA: TGTGCCAGCAGCCGTGGACGGAATTCCTACGAGCAGTACTTC
J: TRBJ2-3; V: TRBV14; D: TRBD2; size: NA; CDR3: CASSQPAGGPTDTQYF; DNA: TGTGCCAGCAGCCAACCAGCGGGAGGGCCGACAGATACGCAGTATTTT
J: TRBJ2-7; V: TRBV6-5; D: NA; size: NA; CDR3: CAIGQTYEQYF; DNA: TGTGCCATCGGACAGACCTACGAGCAGTACTTC
J: TRBJ2-1; V: TRBV27; D: TRBD1; size: NA; CDR3: CASSRGTGTTNEQFF; DNA: TGTGCCAGCAGTCGAGGGACAGGGACTACCAATGAGCAGTTCTTC
J: TRBJ2-1; V: TRBV13; D: TRBD2; size: NA; CDR3: CASSLGVWGEAGESNEQFF; DNA: TGTGCCAGCAGCTTAGGAGTTTGGGGGGAAGCGGGAGAATCTAATGAGCAGTTCTTC
J: TRBJ2-6; V: TRBV28; D: NA; size: NA; CDR3: CASSSDGHSGANVLTF; DNA: TGTGCCAGCAGTTCGGACGGACACTCTGGGGCCAACGTCCTGACTTTC
J: TRBJ2-7; V: TRBV13; D: TRBD1; size: NA; CDR3: CASSDRRQGGEQYF; DNA: TGTGCCAGCAGCGATAGGCGACAGGGCGGCGAGCAGTACTTC
J: TRBJ2-2; V: TRBV19; D: NA; size: NA; CDR3: CASSWGRGNTGELFF; DNA: TGTGCCAGTAGTTGGGGGAGAGGCAACACCGGGGAGCTGTTTTTT
J: TRBJ2-7; V: TRBV2; D: NA; size: NA; CDR3: CASSGGGGSSYEQYF; DNA: TGTGCCAGCAGTGGGGGCGGTGGGAGCTCCTACGAGCAGTACTTC
J: TRBJ2-1; V: TRBV7-6; D: NA; size: NA; CDR3: CASSLRQGAYNEQFF; DNA: TGTGCCAGCAGCTTACGGCAGGGAGCCTACAATGAGCAGTTCTTC
J: TRBJ2-7; V: TRBV9; D: NA; size: few; CDR3: CASSVGAGRYEQYF; DNA: TGTGCCAGCAGCGTAGGGGCAGGGCGCTACGAGCAGTACTTC
J: TRBJ2-6; V: TRBV15; D: NA; size: NA; CDR3: CATSREGGLGANVLTF; DNA: TGTGCCACCAGCAGAGAAGGAGGGCTCGGGGCCAACGTCCTGACTTTC
J: TRBJ2-5; V: TRBV27; D: TRBD1; size: NA; CDR3: CASSPWDRSQETQYF; DNA: TGTGCCAGCAGTCCATGGGACAGGTCACAAGAGACCCAGTACTTC
J: TRBJ2-3; V: TRBV28; D: NA; size: NA; CDR3: CASSLGSVATDTQYF; DNA: TGTGCCAGCAGTTTGGGTAGCGTAGCGACAGATACGCAGTATTTT
J: TRBJ2-1; V: TRBV7-8; D: NA; size: NA; CDR3: CASSLAGGIASYNEQFF; DNA: TGTGCCAGCAGCTTAGCGGGAGGAATCGCCTCCTACAATGAGCAGTTCTTC
J: TRBJ2-1; V: TRBV9; D: TRBD1; size: NA; CDR3: CASSVPAGTGGSNEQFF; DNA: TGTGCCAGCAGCGTCCCCGCCGGGACAGGGGGTTCAAATGAGCAGTTCTTC
J: TRBJ2-7; V: TRBV4-3; D: NA; size: once; CDR3: CASSQDWGRVLDEQYF; DNA: TGCGCCAGCAGCCAAGATTGGGGCAGGGTACTAGACGAGCAGTACTTC
J: TRBJ2-2; V: TRBV7-3; D: TRBD2; size: NA; CDR3: CASSLAGGNTGELFF; DNA: TGTGCCAGCAGCTTGGCGGGAGGGAACACCGGGGAGCTGTTTTTT
J: TRBJ2-7; V: TRBV7-9; D: NA; size: NA; CDR3: CASSLSGYEQYF; DNA: TGTGCCAGCAGCTTATCCGGCTACGAGCAGTACTTC
J: TRBJ2-7; V: TRBV7-9; D: NA; size: once; CDR3: CASSFTDKFYEQYF; DNA: TGTGCCAGCAGCTTTACAGACAAATTTTACGAGCAGTACTTC
J: TRBJ2-5; V: TRBV11-2; D: NA; size: NA; CDR3: CASSPGGGGEETQYF; DNA: TGTGCCAGCAGCCCAGGGGGAGGGGGCGAAGAGACCCAGTACTTC
J: TRBJ2-3; V: TRBV27; D: NA; size: NA; CDR3: CASRLAGRDTQYF; DNA: TGTGCCAGCAGGCTGGCAGGGAGGGATACGCAGTATTTT
J: TRBJ2-7; V: TRBV28; D: NA; size: NA; CDR3: CASRFDISYEQYF; DNA: TGTGCCAGCAGATTTGACATTTCCTACGAGCAGTACTTC
J: TRBJ1-1; V: TRBV10-2; D: NA; size: NA; CDR3: CASSEGGGLEAFF; DNA: TGCGCCAGCAGTGAGGGTGGGGGGCTCGAAGCTTTCTTT
J: TRBJ2-7; V: TRBV5-6; D: NA; size: few; CDR3: CASSLSSYEQYF; DNA: TGTGCCAGCAGCTTGAGCTCCTACGAGCAGTACTTC
J: TRBJ1-2; V: TRBV6-5; D: TRBD1; size: NA; CDR3: CAGTNEGADGYTF; DNA: TGTGCCGGCACTAACGAGGGGGCGGATGGCTACACCTTC
J: TRBJ1-1; V: TRBV2; D: TRBD1; size: NA; CDR3: CATLDRVNTEAFF; DNA: TGTGCCACCCTAGACAGGGTGAACACTGAAGCTTTCTTT
J: TRBJ1-1; V: TRBV28; D: NA; size: few; CDR3: CASSKRDTEAFF; DNA: TGTGCCAGCAGTAAACGGGACACTGAAGCTTTCTTT
J: TRBJ2-3; V: TRBV4-3; D: TRBD2; size: NA; CDR3: CASSQDRGWEGRGTDTQYF; DNA: TGCGCCAGCAGCCAAGATAGAGGGTGGGAGGGCCGCGGCACAGATACGCAGTATTTT
J: TRBJ2-3; V: TRBV7-9; D: NA; size: NA; CDR3: CASSFGTDTQYF; DNA: TGTGCCAGCAGCTTTGGCACAGATACGCAGTATTTT
J: TRBJ2-7; V: TRBV4-3; D: NA; size: NA; CDR3: CASSQDFGSVGYEQYF; DNA: TGCGCCAGCAGCCAAGATTTCGGCAGCGTTGGCTACGAGCAGTACTTC